Shown below are 14 T cell receptor beta chains from a single sample sequenced in a study of neurological immune-mediated disorders. A single record per CDR3 protein comes from TCRdb applying MiXCR to the 5' RACE reads. This table holds approximately 85,000 distinct CDR3 sequences, 4.3% found once. Time point: longitudinal time-point 3. The sequenced material came from PBMCs. The receptors were gathered from a woman aged 60-75 years with multiple sclerosis.

This clonotype was found many times. The V and J genes are TRBV7-8 and TRBJ1-5, with D tentatively TRBD1 (6 bases). V was pared by 2 bases and J by 6 bases, with 14 bases between. The germline V gene encodes CDR1 SGHVS and CDR2 FQNEAQ. The CDR3 has 15 residues. CDR3 sequence: CASSLSTGFSQPQHF. As DNA, the CDR3 is TGTGCCAGCAGCTTAAGCACAGGGTTTAGTCAGCCCCAGCATTTT.

This clonotype was seen repeatedly, ten times or more. The chain links TRBV27 to TRBJ2-7; D unclear. Germline loops: CDR1 MNHEY, CDR2 SMNVEV (reference sequence). V shed 6 bases and J shed 2 bases, with 14 bases lying between them. This CDR3 is 14 amino acids long. CDR3 bases: TGTGCCAGCAGCCCCCCGGGCTTCCCCTACGAGCAGTACTTC. It is translated as CASSPPGFPYEQYF.

This clonotype was observed many times. V gene TRBV5-1 combines with J gene TRBJ1-1; D is ambiguous. Germline V gives CDR1 SGHRS, CDR2 YFSETQ. V dropped 4 bases and J dropped 0 bases, with 7 bases sitting between them. The CDR3 spans 13 residues. This chain's CDR3 is CASSVELNTEAFF. The CDR3 DNA is TGCGCCAGCAGCGTCGAGTTGAACACTGAAGCTTTCTTT.

In this sample, this clonotype turned up a few times. V usage is TRBV6-6 and J usage is TRBJ1-1; D remains ambiguous. This CDR3 contains 12 residues. V dropped 7 bases and J dropped 4 bases, with 10 bases sitting between them. Germline V gene data show CDR1 as MNHNY and CDR2 as SVGAGI (reference sequence). The chain's CDR3 is CASTTPPTEAFF. CDR3 in DNA: TGTGCCAGCACTACCCCTCCCACTGAAGCTTTCTTT.

In this sample, this clonotype turned up many times. The V gene is TRBV7-9, the J gene TRBJ2-7; TRBD2 might be the D (5 bases). The CDR3 runs to 13 residues. V lost 1 base, J lost 6 bases, and 10 bases lay in between. Germline loops: CDR1 SEHNR, CDR2 FQNEAQ (reference sequence). DNA for the CDR3: TGTGCCAGCAGCTTAGGACTACCTACCGAGCAGTACTTC. Encoded protein: CASSLGLPTEQYF.

This clonotype has a count of ten or more. The V and J genes are TRBV5-1 and TRBJ2-1; 11 nucleotides match TRBD2. With V trimmed by 3 bases and J by 7 bases, 9 bases remained unmatched. The CDR3 runs 16 residues. Germline CDR1 is SGHRS and CDR2 is YFSETQ. CDR3 nucleotide sequence: TGCGCCAGCAGCTGGGTACTAGCGGGGGCTAAAAATGAGCAGTTCTTC. It is translated as CASSWVLAGAKNEQFF. Variable domain in full (rest from reference TRBV5-1 and TRBJ2-1): KAGVTQTPRYLIKTRGQQVTLSCSPISGHRSVSWYQQTPGQGLQFLFEYFSETQRNKGNFPGRFSGRQFSNSRSEMNVSTLELGDSALYLCASSWVLAGAKNEQFFGPGTRLTVL.

This clonotype was recorded at least ten times. This chain connects TRBV25-1 to TRBJ1-2; D ambiguous. V gave up 9 bases and J gave up 0 bases, with 11 bases separating them. The CDR3 extends over 13 amino acids. Germline V gene sequence: CDR1 MGHDK, CDR2 SYGVNS. The CDR3: CASVDGSNYGYTF. The CDR3 DNA reads as TGTGCCAGTGTAGATGGATCTAACTATGGCTACACCTTC.

In this sample, this clonotype turned up many times. The V gene is TRBV6-5, the J gene TRBJ2-7; 13 bases match TRBD2. With 6 bases clipped from V and 0 bases from J, the junction kept 14 bases outside the gene matches. The CDR3 spans 19 residues. From germline, CDR1 is MNHEY and CDR2 SVGAGI. CDR3 DNA: TGTGCCAGCAGCACCCTCCGGGGACTAGCGGGGTTTAGCTCCTACGAGCAGTACTTC. Protein sequence: CASSTLRGLAGFSSYEQYF.

In its sample, this clonotype was seen many times. The chain links TRBV20-1 to TRBJ1-4; a possible D gene is TRBD1 (5 bases). V was trimmed by 5 bases and J by 3 bases, leaving 10 bases between them. The CDR3 contains 13 residues. Germline V gives CDR1 DFQATT, CDR2 SNEGSKA (reference sequence). For the CDR3, the DNA is TGCAGTGCTCCAGGGCTAGCTAATGAAAAACTGTTTTTT. Its protein is CSAPGLANEKLFF.

Points on this clonotype: This may arise from a read error, as a much more abundant clone is one base away. This chain links TRBV5-1 with TRBJ2-6; TRBD1 matches 9 bases. J gave up 0 bases and V 8 bases, and 9 bases lay outside the gene matches. Germline CDR1 is SGHRS and CDR2 is YFSETQ. There are 17 residues in the CDR3. CDR3 region: CARTPGTGNSGANVLTF. The CDR3 DNA reads as TGCGCCAGAACCCCCGGGACAGGGAACTCTGGGGCCAACGTCCTGACTTTC.

This clonotype showed up many times. The V and J genes are TRBV20-1 and TRBJ2-1; the match to TRBD1 covers 11 bases. V shed 4 bases and J 9 bases; nucleotides not matched to a gene: 11. The germline gives CDR1 DFQATT, CDR2 SNEGSKA (reference sequence). CDR3 length: 15 residues. In nucleotides, the CDR3 is TGCAGTGCTATTTCGGGACAGGGGGTTACATTTGAGCAGTTCTTC. Encoded protein: CSAISGQGVTFEQFF.

This clonotype was recorded at least ten times. The chain has TRBV12-3 or TRBV12-4 and TRBJ2-3, with 13 bases matching TRBD2. This CDR3 is 16 amino acids long. The V gene end was trimmed by 6 bases and the J gene end by 6 bases; junction bases not matched to a gene: 9. The CDR3 here is CASSPSGLAGRDTQYF. As DNA, the CDR3 is TGTGCCAGCAGCCCATCGGGACTAGCGGGACGGGATACGCAGTATTTT.

This clonotype was found many times. The chain joins TRBV29-1 to TRBJ2-5; possible D gene TRBD2, 6 bases. CDR3 size: 16 residues. Trimming left V 2 bases short and J 4 bases short, with 20 bases between. Germline CDR1 SQVTM, CDR2 ANQGSEA. As DNA, the CDR3 is TGCAGCGTTGAACGCGGACGGTCCATCGGGGGAGAGACCCAGTACTTC. Translated: CSVERGRSIGGETQYF. Filled out from reference TRBV29-1 and TRBJ2-5, the complete variable domain reads SAVISQKPSRDICQRGTSLTIQCQVDSQVTMMFWYRQQPGQSLTLIATANQGSEATYESGFVIDKFPISRPNLTFSTLTVSNMSPEDSSIYLCSVERGRSIGGETQYFGPGTRLLVL.

Many counts were recorded for this clonotype. This chain joins TRBV10-3 and TRBJ2-1, with 8 bases aligning to TRBD1. The CDR3 consists of 15 residues. Germline V gene lookup returns CDR1 ENHRY and CDR2 SYGVKD. The junction had 8 bases not matched to a gene; V was cut back by 4 bases and J by 6 bases. The CDR3 spells CAISAAQGVSNEQFF. Here the CDR3 DNA reads TGTGCCATCAGTGCTGCACAGGGGGTAAGCAATGAGCAGTTCTTC.